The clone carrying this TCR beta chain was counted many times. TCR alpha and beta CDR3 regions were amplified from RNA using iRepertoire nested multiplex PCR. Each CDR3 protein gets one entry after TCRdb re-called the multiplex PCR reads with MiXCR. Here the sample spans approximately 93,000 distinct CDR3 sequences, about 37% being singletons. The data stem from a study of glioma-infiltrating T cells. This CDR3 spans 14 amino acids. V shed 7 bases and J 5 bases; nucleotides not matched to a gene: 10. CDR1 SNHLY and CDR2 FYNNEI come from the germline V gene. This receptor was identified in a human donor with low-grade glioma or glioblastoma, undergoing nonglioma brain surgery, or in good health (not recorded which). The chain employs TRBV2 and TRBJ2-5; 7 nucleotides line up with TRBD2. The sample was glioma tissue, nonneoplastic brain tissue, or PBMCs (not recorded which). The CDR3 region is CASTGTKAVETQYF. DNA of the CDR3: TGTGCCAGCACCGGGACTAAGGCGGTGGAGACCCAGTACTTC.